The entry below describes one T cell receptor beta chain. Its antigen is currently unknown. The data were obtained in a study of PD-L1 blockade in urothelial cancer. In each PCR, synthetic TCR analog templates were spiked in. The table came from immunoSEQ multiplex PCR; TCRdb's copy has only in-frame clones and leaves some out. The profile covers 85,000 to 130,000 clones, with 90% to 95% appearing a single time and approximately 0.88% taken by the ten largest. This CDR3 is 15 amino acids long. CDR1 SGHDN and CDR2 FVKESK come from the germline V gene. The ends were cut back, 1 base at V and 7 bases at J, with 16 bases in the middle. Overall study findings and caveats: A below-median TCR clonality in blood before treatment predicted better survival.

Anywhere from 1 to 8 samples came from each patient, spanning pretreatment and on-treatment. Sequencing was performed on PBMCs, taken around atezolizumab (anti-PD-L1) treatment. The V call is TRBV14, the J call TRBJ1-1, with D unresolved. The TCR sequence derives from a woman aged 80 or older with urothelial cancer. In DNA form, the CDR3 reads TGTGCCAGCAGCCAAGTGGCGGGAAACTTGGGTGAAGCTTTCTTT. The encoded protein is CASSQVAGNLGEAFF. The complete variable domain, with remaining parts taken from reference TRBV14 and TRBJ1-1, reads EAGVTQFPSHSVIEKGQTVTLRCDPISGHDNLYWYRRVMGKEIKFLLHFVKESKQDESGMPNNRFLAERTGGTYSTLKVQPAELEDSGVYFCASSQVAGNLGEAFFGQGTRLTVV.